This T cell receptor beta chain derives from a study of cytomegalovirus exposure and HLA in healthy donors. Turning to the study itself: Within the Caucasian-associated ancestry cluster were around 81% of the approximately 400 genotyped donors. Whole-study results and caveats: TCR association rates varied by HLA locus in a later analysis, with DRB1 highest and HLA-C lowest. In a later analysis, TCR beta V- and J-gene trimming showed a link to a missense DCLRE1C variant. In a later analysis, a genetic analysis reported fewer productive-TCR N-insertions in an Asian-associated ancestry cluster than the cohort average.

Primers included in the PCR were 60 Vbeta and 13 Jbeta primers. TCRdb's table, derived via immunoSEQ multiplex PCR, lists solely in-frame clones and lacks some. The table has about 160,000 clones, 65% to 85% seen once. In germline, CDR1 is SEHNR, CDR2 FQNEAQ (reference sequence). Germline trimming cut 5 bases from V and 5 bases from J; bases unmatched to any gene: 1. CDR3 length equals 12 residues. Regarding this clone: Its matching antigen is unknown.

Sequencing input: PBMCs. The V gene is TRBV7-9, the J gene TRBJ1-2, with TRBD1 matching 8 bases. This receptor was identified in a woman aged 30 to 39 in good health and CMV-seropositive. This chain's CDR3 is CASSGQGYGYTF. The CDR3 nucleotides are TGTGCCAGCAGCGGACAGGGATATGGCTACACCTTC. Drawing the rest from reference TRBV7-9 and TRBJ1-2, the complete variable domain is DTGVSQNPRHKITKRGQNVTFRCDPISEHNRLYWYRQTLGQGPEFLTYFQNEAQLEKSRLLSDRFSAERPKGSFSTLEIQRTEQGDSAMYLCASSGQGYGYTFGSGTRLTVV.